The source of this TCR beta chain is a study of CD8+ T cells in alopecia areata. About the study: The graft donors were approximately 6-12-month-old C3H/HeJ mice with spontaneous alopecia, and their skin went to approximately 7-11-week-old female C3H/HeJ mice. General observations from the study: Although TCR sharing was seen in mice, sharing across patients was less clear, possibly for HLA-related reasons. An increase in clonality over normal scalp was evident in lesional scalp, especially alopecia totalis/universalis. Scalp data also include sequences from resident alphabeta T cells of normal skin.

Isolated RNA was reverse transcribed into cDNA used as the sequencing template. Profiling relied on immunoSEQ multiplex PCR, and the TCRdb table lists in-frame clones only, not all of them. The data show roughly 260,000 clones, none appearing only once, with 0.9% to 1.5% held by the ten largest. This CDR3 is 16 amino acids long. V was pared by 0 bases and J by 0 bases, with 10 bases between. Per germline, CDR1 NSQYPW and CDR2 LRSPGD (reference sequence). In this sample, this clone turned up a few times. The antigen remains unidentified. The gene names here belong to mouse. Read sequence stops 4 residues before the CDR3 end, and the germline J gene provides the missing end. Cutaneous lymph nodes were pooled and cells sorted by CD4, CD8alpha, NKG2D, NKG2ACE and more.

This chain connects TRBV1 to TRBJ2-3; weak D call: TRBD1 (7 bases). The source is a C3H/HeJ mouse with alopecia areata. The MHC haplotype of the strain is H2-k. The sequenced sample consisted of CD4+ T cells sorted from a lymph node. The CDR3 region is CTCSAERGLSAETLYF. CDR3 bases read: TGCACCTGCAGTGCAGAGAGGGGGCTAAGTGCAGAA.